What follows are 18 T cell receptor beta chains derived from one specimen sequenced in a study of blood T cell repertoires in COVID-19. This table comes from immunoSEQ multiplex PCR, and its TCRdb copy is limited to in-frame clones, with some not included. The sample lists approximately 190,000 clones; 80% to 90% were seen once. Sequencing was carried out using peripheral blood. The receptor set was obtained from a man aged 30-40 years with active or convalescent COVID-19.

V and J are TRBV19 and TRBJ1-2, with 10 bases aligning to TRBD1. CDR3 length: 17 residues. The J segment lost 5 bases and the V segment lost 0 bases, leaving 9 bases of the junction unmatched. The germline CDR1 and CDR2 sequences are LNHDA and SQIVND (reference sequence). This CDR3 is CASSIDLRDRGRYGYTF. The CDR3 nucleotides are TGTGCCAGTAGTATAGACCTCCGGGACAGGGGACGGTATGGCTACACCTTC.

The chain employs TRBV28 and TRBJ2-3; no firm D call. The length of the CDR3 is 13 residues. Trimming left V 5 bases short and J 0 bases short, with 6 bases between. Germline CDR1 reads MDHEN; CDR2 reads SYDVKM. The CDR3 sequence is CASSIGSTDTQYF. Here the CDR3 DNA reads TGTGCCAGCAGTATCGGGAGCACAGATACGCAGTATTTT.

Only one count was recorded for this clone. The J gene is TRBJ2-1, the V gene TRBV27, with 9 nucleotides matching TRBD1. Germline trimming cut 8 bases from V and 7 bases from J; bases unmatched to any gene: 9. The CDR3 is 14 residues long. Germline V gene data show CDR1 as MNHEY and CDR2 as SMNVEV (reference sequence). CDR3 sequence (DNA): TGTGCCAGCCAACTCGGACAGGGGAAAAATGAGCAGTTCTTC. Translation gives CASQLGQGKNEQFF.

This rearrangement joins TRBV6-5 to TRBJ2-7, with TRBD1 matching over 7 bases. Germline V gene data show CDR1 as MNHEY and CDR2 as SVGAGI. There are 15 residues in the CDR3. V was clipped by 6 bases and J by 3 bases; unmatched bases: 11. The CDR3 protein is CASSPKPDRRYEQYV. In nucleotides, the CDR3 is TGTGCCAGCAGCCCAAAACCGGACAGGCGCTACGAGCAGTACGTC.

V usage is TRBV5-1 and J usage is TRBJ2-2; 8 bases match TRBD2. The CDR3 is made up of 15 amino acids. Looked up from germline, CDR1 is SGHRS and CDR2 is YFSETQ. V shed 7 bases and J 5 bases; nucleotides not matched to a gene: 10. The CDR3 bases are TGCGCCAGCGCGAAACCTAGCGGGTCAACCGGGGAGCTGTTTTTT. This encodes CASAKPSGSTGELFF. The full variable domain, with the rest looked up from reference TRBV5-1 and TRBJ2-2, is KAGVTQTPRYLIKTRGQQVTLSCSPISGHRSVSWYQQTPGQGLQFLFEYFSETQRNKGNFPGRFSGRQFSNSRSEMNVSTLELGDSALYLCASAKPSGSTGELFFGEGSRLTVL.

This chain uses TRBV18 with TRBJ1-2; D may be TRBD1 (5 bases). V was trimmed by 4 bases and J by 8 bases, leaving 14 bases between them. Germline V gives CDR1 KGHSH, CDR2 LQKENI. The CDR3 has 13 amino acids. CDR3 DNA sequence: TGTGCCAGCTCACGCCCAGGGCCAAGGGGCTACACCTTC. Translated, it gives CASSRPGPRGYTF.

This chain uses TRBV19 with TRBJ1-1; D is unresolved. The germline V and J ends were trimmed by 6 bases and 4 bases, with 18 bases remaining between them. The V gene's germline CDR1 is LNHDA and CDR2 SQIVND (reference sequence). The CDR3 runs to 15 residues. CDR3 coding DNA: TGTGCCAGTAGACTTCTTGGGGTGGGGAGCACTGAAGCTTTCTTT. Its protein is CASRLLGVGSTEAFF.

The table lists this clone with a count of one. J is TRBJ2-7 and V is TRBV6-5; 8 nucleotides align to TRBD1. Losses at the gene ends were 7 bases for V and 0 bases for J; bases not matched to a gene: 8. Germline lookup yields CDR1 MNHEY and CDR2 SVGAGI. The CDR3 sequence is 15 residues long. In DNA form, the CDR3 reads TGTGCCAGCATCTCGGACAGGGTCAACTCCTACGAGCAGTACGTC. Its translation: CASISDRVNSYEQYV.

V gene TRBV7-3 combines with J gene TRBJ2-3, with 9 bases lining up with TRBD2. CDR3 length: 14 amino acids. Trimming cost V 2 bases and J 5 bases; bases outside gene matches: 2. Germline V gene sequence: CDR1 SGHTA, CDR2 FQGTGA. Here the CDR3 DNA reads TGTGCCAGCAGCTTACTAGCGGGGCAAGATACGCAGTATTTT. This gives the protein CASSLLAGQDTQYF.

The gene calls are TRBV30 and TRBJ1-1; tentative D call: TRBD1 (5 bases). Germline values: CDR1 GTSNPN, CDR2 SVGIG (reference sequence). The CDR3 sequence is 14 residues long. The V end lost 2 bases, the J end lost 3 bases, and 13 bases lay between the germline ends. The CDR3 spells CAWSITGFYTEAFF. The CDR3 region has the DNA TGTGCCTGGAGTATTACAGGTTTCTACACTGAAGCTTTCTTT.

The chain links TRBV18 to TRBJ2-3; D ambiguous. The germline gives CDR1 KGHSH, CDR2 LQKENI. The V gene lost 1 base and the J gene lost 6 bases, with 8 bases spanning the gap. This CDR3 has 13 residues. CDR3 region: CASSPQSVDTQYF. The DNA for the CDR3 is TGTGCCAGCTCACCACAATCGGTGGATACGCAGTATTTT.

This chain links TRBV7-3 with TRBJ2-3; the D gene is possibly TRBD2 (6 bases). The V end lost 4 bases, the J end lost 2 bases, and 13 bases lay between the germline ends. There are 15 residues in the CDR3. Germline CDR1 and CDR2: SGHTA and FQGTGA. CDR3 in DNA: TGTGCCAGCAGCTCCGGCCCGGGGGACACAGATACGCAGTATTTT. This gives the protein CASSSGPGDTDTQYF.

CDR3 residues: CASSLVVMNTEAFF. In DNA form, the CDR3 reads TGCGCCAGCAGCTTGGTTGTAATGAACACTGAAGCTTTCTTT. The rearrangement uses TRBV5-1 and TRBJ1-1; D gene uncertain. Looked up from germline, CDR1 is SGHRS and CDR2 is YFSETQ. V shed 0 bases and J shed 0 bases, with 6 bases lying between them. The CDR3 spans 14 residues.

The chain joins TRBV30 to TRBJ1-2; possible D gene TRBD1, 5 bases. In germline, CDR1 is GTSNPN, CDR2 SVGIG (reference sequence). CDR3 length: 14 residues. V dropped 4 bases and J dropped 3 bases, with 15 bases sitting between them. This chain's CDR3 is CAWMGGAGYYGYTF. DNA for the CDR3: TGTGCCTGGATGGGAGGGGCGGGGTACTATGGCTACACCTTC.

This chain links TRBV6-2 or TRBV6-3 with TRBJ1-4; D is uncertain. Per the germline V gene, CDR1 is MNHEY and CDR2 is SVGEGT. Trimming cost V 5 bases and J 8 bases, with 12 bases left between them. The CDR3 has 13 amino acids. The CDR3 DNA is TGTGCCAGCAGTACCCGGGAGGTGGAAAAACTGTTTTTT. Its protein is CASSTREVEKLFF.

The rearrangement links TRBV6-2 or TRBV6-3 to TRBJ2-1; 8 nucleotides agree with TRBD2. Germline trimming cut 0 bases from V and 4 bases from J; bases unmatched to any gene: 11. This CDR3 contains 18 residues. CDR1 and CDR2 from the germline V gene are MNHEY and SVGEGT. The CDR3, as DNA: TGTGCCAGCAGTTACTCGAACCGGGAGGGCCCGAAGTACAATGAGCAGTTCTTC. It yields the protein CASSYSNREGPKYNEQFF.

The genes are TRBV9 and TRBJ2-7; the match to TRBD2 covers 7 bases. CDR1 SGDLS and CDR2 YYNGEE come from the germline V gene. Trimming cost V 1 base and J 6 bases; bases outside gene matches: 7. The CDR3 runs to 14 residues. The CDR3 sequence: CASSVTAWEGEQYF. Here the CDR3 DNA reads TGTGCCAGCAGCGTAACGGCCTGGGAGGGCGAGCAGTACTTC.

The V call is TRBV6-1, the J call TRBJ2-1; the D gene is possibly TRBD2 (6 bases). Germline CDR1 is MNHNS and CDR2 is SASEGT. The V end was cut by 3 bases, the J end by 3 bases, with 15 bases between. The CDR3 is 16 residues long. The CDR3 here is CASSEDGRGSYNEQFF. The CDR3 DNA sequence: TGTGCCAGCAGTGAGGACGGACGGGGGAGCTACAATGAGCAGTTCTTC.